The subject of this entry is one TCR beta chain. This sample stems from a study of blood T cell repertoires in COVID-19. Produced via immunoSEQ multiplex PCR; TCRdb's table is partial and in-frame only. The sample has approximately 140,000 clones, around 84% seen once. From germline, CDR1 is MNHEY and CDR2 SVGAGI. The CDR3 sequence is 13 residues long. V dropped 8 bases and J dropped 6 bases, with 16 bases sitting between them. This clonotype was obtained from a woman between 50 and 59 years old who had been exposed to COVID-19. This chain uses TRBV6-5 with TRBJ1-2, with a tentative D call TRBD1 (6 bases). Sample: PBMCs or T cells enriched from blood (not recorded which). CDR3 in DNA: TGTGCCAGCCTCATGGCCGGGGGGCATGGCTACACCTTC. Translated, it gives CASLMAGGHGYTF.